Presented here are 11 T cell receptor beta chains from one specimen sequenced in a study of blood T cell repertoires in COVID-19. Clones were sequenced by immunoSEQ multiplex PCR, and TCRdb holds only the in-frame ones, with some missing. The sample consists of over 200,000 clones, less than 85% of them appearing once. Sequencing was performed on peripheral blood. Receptors originate from a woman aged 70-85 years with active or convalescent COVID-19.

J is TRBJ2-3 and V is TRBV14; D unclear. This CDR3 contains 16 residues. CDR1 SGHDN and CDR2 FVKESK come from the germline V gene. The V and J ends lost 4 bases and 0 bases respectively, with 14 bases between them. The CDR3 region has the DNA TGTGCCAGCAGCCCCCGGGTTGTGGTCAGCACAGATACGCAGTATTTT. Translated, it gives CASSPRVVVSTDTQYF.

Written as DNA, the CDR3 is TGTGCCAGTAAAGGACTAGCGGGTGGATCCTACGAGCAGTACTTC. It codes for CASKGLAGGSYEQYF. The V and J genes are TRBV6-5 and TRBJ2-7, with 11 nucleotides matching TRBD2. CDR3 size: 15 residues. With V trimmed by 9 bases and J by 1 base, 8 bases remained unmatched. Germline V lookup: CDR1 MNHEY, CDR2 SVGAGI.

The gene calls are TRBV2 and TRBJ1-2; D ambiguous. CDR1 SNHLY and CDR2 FYNNEI come from the germline V gene. This CDR3 comprises 14 residues. The ends were cut back, 6 bases at V and 3 bases at J, with 14 bases in the middle. The CDR3 region has the DNA TGTGCCAGCAGGGTCAGGTTGGGCGACTATGGCTACACCTTC. Its protein is CASRVRLGDYGYTF.

The CDR3 nucleotides read TGCGCCAGCAGCCATGCTACGTTTTCAAGGACAGGGGGACACGAGCAGTACTTC. Protein product: CASSHATFSRTGGHEQYF. The rearrangement joins TRBV4-1 to TRBJ2-7, with TRBD1 identical over 10 bases. The CDR3 runs to 18 residues. Germline V lookup: CDR1 MGHRA, CDR2 YSYEKL. V was pared by 3 bases and J by 5 bases, with 16 bases of the junction left unmatched.

V is TRBV7-9 and J is TRBJ2-6; D is unresolved. Germline assignment: CDR1 SEHNR and CDR2 FQNEAQ (reference sequence). The CDR3 loop spans 15 amino acids. Between the trimmed V and J ends, which lost 2 bases and 3 bases, there was a span of 8 bases. The CDR3 protein is CASSLSVFGANVLTF. The DNA for the CDR3 is TGTGCCAGCAGCTTATCGGTCTTTGGGGCCAACGTCCTGACTTTC. The full variable domain, with the rest looked up from reference TRBV7-9 and TRBJ2-6, is DTGVSQNPRHKITKRGQNVTFRCDPISEHNRLYWYRQTLGQGPEFLTYFQNEAQLEKSRLLSDRFSAERPKGSFSTLEIQRTEQGDSAMYLCASSLSVFGANVLTFGAGSRLTVL.

V usage is TRBV25-1 and J usage is TRBJ2-3, with 9 bases lining up with TRBD2. The CDR3 extends over 15 amino acids. The germline V gene has CDR1 MGHDK and CDR2 SYGVNS. The trim removed 5 bases at V and 0 bases at J, leaving 3 bases unmatched. The CDR3 nucleotides read TGTGCCAGCAGTACTAGCGGGTTCAGCACAGATACGCAGTATTTT. Translating it yields CASSTSGFSTDTQYF.

The chain links TRBV7-9 to TRBJ1-3; 8 bases align to TRBD1. This CDR3 contains 15 residues. Germline V gene data show CDR1 as SEHNR and CDR2 as FQNEAQ (reference sequence). J was trimmed by 1 base and V by 5 bases; bases with no gene match: 4. The CDR3 nucleotides are TGTGCCAGCAGCGGGCGGACAGGGTCTGGAAACACCATATATTTT. Its translation is CASSGRTGSGNTIYF.

The chain recombines TRBV11-3 with TRBJ2-1, with a possible D match to TRBD1 (6 bases). V was clipped by 2 bases and J by 7 bases, with 9 bases between them. The V gene's germline CDR1 is SGHNT and CDR2 YENEEA. This CDR3 region has 13 residues. The CDR3 is CASSLNRVNEQFF. The CDR3 nucleotides read TGTGCCAGCAGCTTAAACAGGGTGAATGAGCAGTTCTTC.

V gene TRBV6-5 combines with J gene TRBJ1-2; 8 bases are shared with TRBD1. V lost 2 bases and J lost 4; bases outside the gene matches: 9. This CDR3 is built from 16 residues. From germline, CDR1 is MNHEY and CDR2 SVGAGI. CDR3 region: CASSYTSTGAAYGYTF. The CDR3 coding sequence is TGTGCCAGCAGTTACACCTCGACAGGGGCGGCCTATGGCTACACCTTC.

This clone appeared a single time. V and J are TRBV19 and TRBJ2-2; 10 positions match TRBD2. The CDR3 consists of 15 residues. The V segment lost 4 bases and the J segment 6 bases; nucleotides outside the gene matches: 5. CDR1 is LNHDA, CDR2 SQIVND, per germline (reference sequence). CDR3 nucleotides: TGTGCCAGTAGTACTAGCGGGGGAGCGGCCGGGGAGCTGTTTTTT. Its protein product is CASSTSGGAAGELFF. Complete variable domain (other parts from reference TRBV19 and TRBJ2-2): DGGITQSPKYLFRKEGQNVTLSCEQNLNHDAMYWYRQDPGQGLRLIYYSQIVNDFQKGDIAEGYSVSREKKESFPLTVTSAQKNPTAFYLCASSTSGGAAGELFFGEGSRLTVL.

The chain links TRBV27 to TRBJ2-3; 14 bases are a match to TRBD2. CDR1 is MNHEY, CDR2 SMNVEV, per germline (reference sequence). The CDR3 covers 18 residues. J lost 5 bases, V lost 4 bases, and 11 bases had no gene match. The CDR3 nucleotides read TGTGCCAGCAGTTCGACTAGCGGGAGGGCCCGGTTAGTAGATACGCAGTATTTT. This codes for CASSSTSGRARLVDTQYF.